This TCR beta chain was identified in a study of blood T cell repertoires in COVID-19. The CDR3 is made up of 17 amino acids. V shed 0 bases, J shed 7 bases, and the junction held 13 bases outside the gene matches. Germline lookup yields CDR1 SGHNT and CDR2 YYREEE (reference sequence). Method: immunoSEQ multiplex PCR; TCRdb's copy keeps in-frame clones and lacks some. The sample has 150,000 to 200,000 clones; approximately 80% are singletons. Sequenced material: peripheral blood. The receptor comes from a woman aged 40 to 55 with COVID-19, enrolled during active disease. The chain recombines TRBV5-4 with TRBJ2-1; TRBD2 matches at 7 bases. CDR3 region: CASSLGPLRELNNEQFF. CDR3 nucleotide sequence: TGTGCCAGCAGCTTGGGCCCCCTGCGGGAGCTAAATAATGAGCAGTTCTTC.